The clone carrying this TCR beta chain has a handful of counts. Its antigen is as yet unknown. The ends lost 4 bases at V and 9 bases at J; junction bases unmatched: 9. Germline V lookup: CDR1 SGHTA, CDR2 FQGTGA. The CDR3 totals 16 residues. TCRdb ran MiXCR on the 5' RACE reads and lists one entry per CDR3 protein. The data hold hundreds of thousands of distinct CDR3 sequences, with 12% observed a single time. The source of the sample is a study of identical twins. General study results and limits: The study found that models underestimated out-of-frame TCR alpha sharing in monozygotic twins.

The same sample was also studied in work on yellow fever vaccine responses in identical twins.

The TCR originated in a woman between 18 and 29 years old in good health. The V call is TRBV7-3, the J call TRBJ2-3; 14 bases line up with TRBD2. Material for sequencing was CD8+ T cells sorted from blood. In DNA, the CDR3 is TGTGCCAGCAGCTCCGGGACTAGCGGGAGACGCGCCACGCAGTATTTT. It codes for CASSSGTSGRRATQYF.